These 13 T cell receptor beta chains came from one sample sequenced in a study of technical replicates of blood from a handful of donors. Sequencing was performed with immunoSEQ multiplex PCR; in TCRdb, only in-frame clones are kept and a portion is missing. The data show tens of thousands of clones, just over 90% seen once. The sequenced sample was PBMCs. The source is a human donor in good health. Some clones in this sample may be carry-over from other donors' samples.

This chain joins TRBV11-1 and TRBJ1-2, with TRBD1 matching 8 bases. V shed 5 bases, J shed 7 bases, and the junction held 18 bases outside the gene matches. The CDR3 is 17 residues long. Germline-derived CDR1 and CDR2 are SGHAT and FQDESV (reference sequence). CDR3 in amino acids: CASSPGQGWTSAIGYTF. The CDR3 nucleotides read TGTGCCAGCAGCCCAGGACAGGGTTGGACTTCGGCTATTGGCTACACCTTC.

The chain employs TRBV29-1 and TRBJ1-5; D ambiguous. The V gene's germline CDR1 is SQVTM and CDR2 ANQGSEA. This CDR3 is 13 amino acids long. The V end lost 4 bases, the J end lost 1 base, and 8 bases lay between the germline ends. DNA for the CDR3: TGCAGCGTTGGGCAATCCAGCAATCAGCCCCAGCATTTT. It is translated as CSVGQSSNQPQHF.

The V gene is TRBV5-1, the J gene TRBJ2-7, with a weak D call TRBD2 (7 bases). The CDR3 is 16 amino acids. Germline-derived CDR1 and CDR2 are SGHRS and YFSETQ. The V gene lost 4 bases and the J gene lost 6 bases, with 23 bases spanning the gap. The CDR3 here is CASSPWGRENGGEQYF. CDR3 in DNA: TGCGCCAGCAGCCCCTGGGGGCGGGAGAACGGAGGCGAGCAGTACTTC.

The V call is TRBV7-2, the J call TRBJ2-5; tentative D call: TRBD2 (6 bases). This CDR3 has 15 amino acids. Trimming left V 5 bases short and J 5 bases short, with 18 bases between. Germline V gene sequence: CDR1 SGHTA, CDR2 FQGNSA. This chain's CDR3 is CASSPRGSGGETQYF. The CDR3 DNA is TGTGCCAGCAGCCCGAGGGGTAGCGGTGGGGAGACCCAGTACTTC.

The gene calls are TRBV30 and TRBJ1-4; 9 bases line up with TRBD1. The trim removed 2 bases at V and 13 bases at J, leaving 14 bases unmatched. CDR3 length: 15 residues. Germline CDR1 GTSNPN, CDR2 SVGIG (reference sequence). The CDR3 loop is CAWSSKVGQGLLLFF. As DNA, the CDR3 is TGTGCCTGGAGTTCAAAAGTGGGACAGGGACTTCTACTGTTTTTT.

The rearrangement links TRBV4-3 to TRBJ1-5; TRBD1 might be the D (6 bases). The CDR3 sequence is 14 residues long. CDR1 is LGHNA and CDR2 is YSLEER in the germline V gene. V was trimmed by 4 bases and J by 5 bases, leaving 12 bases between them. The CDR3 here is CASSPAGGYQPQHF. The CDR3 DNA sequence: TGCGCCAGCAGCCCGGCGGGGGGCTATCAGCCCCAGCATTTT.

V and J are TRBV5-1 and TRBJ2-5; TRBD2 aligns across 11 bases. The CDR3 is 15 amino acids. Per germline, CDR1 SGHRS and CDR2 YFSETQ. The V gene end was trimmed by 4 bases and the J gene end by 3 bases; junction bases not matched to a gene: 5. The CDR3 DNA is TGCGCCAGCAGCCGTCTAGCGGGGGGCAAAGAGACCCAGTACTTC. It specifies CASSRLAGGKETQYF.

The rearrangement uses TRBV21-1 and TRBJ2-7; TRBD2 was called by the table and not checked on the DNA. TRBV21-1 corresponds to a pseudogene. The CDR3 sequence is 14 residues long. The CDR3 region has the DNA TGTGCCAGCAGCGTACGGGAGGGCCCCCACGAGCAGTACTTC. Its protein is CASSVREGPHEQYF.

Comment on this clone: Other nucleotide sequences from this sample produce the same CDR3. V gene TRBV9 combines with J gene TRBJ1-3, with D uncertain. This CDR3 is built from 13 residues. Germline V CDR1 and CDR2: SGDLS, YYNGEE. V lost 3 bases, J lost 3 bases, and 7 bases lay in between. The CDR3 loop reads CASSAPGGNTIYF. The DNA of the CDR3 is TGTGCCAGCAGCGCCCCCGGTGGAAACACCATATATTTT. The whole variable domain, remainder taken from reference TRBV9 and TRBJ1-3, is DSGVTQTPKHLITATGQRVTLRCSPRSGDLSVYWYQQSLDQGLQFLIQYYNGEERAKGNILERFSAQQFPDLHSELNLSSLELGDSALYFCASSAPGGNTIYFGEGSWLTVV.

The chain links TRBV6-5 to TRBJ2-7, with 7 bases identical to TRBD2. Trimming took 10 bases from V and 4 from J; bases not matched to a gene: 4. The V gene's germline CDR1 is MNHEY and CDR2 SVGAGI. CDR3 length equals 11 residues. Here the CDR3 reads CATRGSYEQYF. Here the CDR3 DNA reads TGTGCCACGCGGGGGAGTTACGAGCAGTACTTC.

The chain links TRBV5-4 to TRBJ2-7, with TRBD1 matching 9 bases. Germline values: CDR1 SGHNT, CDR2 YYREEE (reference sequence). J was trimmed by 6 bases and V by 4 bases; bases with no gene match: 11. The CDR3 totals 15 residues. CDR3 sequence: CASSGTGGGLGEQYF. The CDR3 nucleotides are TGTGCCAGCAGCGGAACAGGGGGCGGGTTGGGCGAGCAGTACTTC.

The rearrangement links TRBV10-3 to TRBJ2-7; 8 nucleotides line up with TRBD1. The CDR3 runs 14 residues. V lost 4 bases and J lost 4; bases outside the gene matches: 6. Germline V gene lookup returns CDR1 ENHRY and CDR2 SYGVKD. The CDR3 loop is CAISVTGGTYEQYF. Here the CDR3 DNA reads TGTGCCATCAGTGTCACAGGGGGGACGTACGAGCAGTACTTC.

This rearrangement joins TRBV6-1 to TRBJ1-5, with D perhaps TRBD1 (6 bases). This CDR3 is 17 amino acids long. Germline assignment: CDR1 MNHNS and CDR2 SASEGT. V lost 3 bases, J lost 0 bases, and 15 bases lay in between. The CDR3 sequence: CASSEFWGQSSNQPQHF. CDR3 bases: TGTGCCAGCAGTGAGTTCTGGGGGCAGAGTAGCAATCAGCCCCAGCATTTT.